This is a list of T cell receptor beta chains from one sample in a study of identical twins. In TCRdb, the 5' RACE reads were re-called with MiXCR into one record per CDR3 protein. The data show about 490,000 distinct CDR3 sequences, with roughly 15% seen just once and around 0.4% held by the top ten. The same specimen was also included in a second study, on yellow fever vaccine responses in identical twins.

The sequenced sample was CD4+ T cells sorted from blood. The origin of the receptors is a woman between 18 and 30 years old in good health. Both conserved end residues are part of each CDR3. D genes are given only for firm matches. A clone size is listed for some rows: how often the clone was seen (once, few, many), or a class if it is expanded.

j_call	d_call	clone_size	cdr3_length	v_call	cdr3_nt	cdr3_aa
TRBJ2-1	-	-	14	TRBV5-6	TGTGCCAGCAGCCTCCTGGACAACTACAATGAGCAGTTCTTC	CASSLLDNYNEQFF
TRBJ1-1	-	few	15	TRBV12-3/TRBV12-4	TGTGCCAGCAGAACTACCGGACCTAGGAACACTGAAGCTTTCTTT	CASRTTGPRNTEAFF
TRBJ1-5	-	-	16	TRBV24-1	TGTGCCACCAGTGATTTCCGGGACGGCGCGGGTCAGCCCCAGCATTTT	CATSDFRDGAGQPQHF
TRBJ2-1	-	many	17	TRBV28	TGTGCCAGCAGTCAAGGACCTGTCCGAAGGCCCTACAATGAGCAGTTCTTC	CASSQGPVRRPYNEQFF
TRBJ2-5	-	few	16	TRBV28	TGTGCCAGCAGTCCTTACAGGGACCCTACGCGAGAGACCCAGTACTTC	CASSPYRDPTRETQYF
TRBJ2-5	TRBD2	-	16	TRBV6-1	TGTGCCAGCAGTAGAACAGGGCGGGGGGGACAAGAGACCCAGTACTTC	CASSRTGRGGQETQYF
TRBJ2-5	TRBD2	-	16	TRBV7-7	TGTGCCAGCAGCTTAGCACGGGCGGGAGTTGGAGAGACCCAGTACTTC	CASSLARAGVGETQYF
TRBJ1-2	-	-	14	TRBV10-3	TGTGCCACCCCTAGGAACAGTACTAACTATGGCTACACCTTC	CATPRNSTNYGYTF
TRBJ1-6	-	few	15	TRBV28	TGTGCCAGCAGTTTAAGGCCGGGGGATAATTCACCCCTCCACTTT	CASSLRPGDNSPLHF
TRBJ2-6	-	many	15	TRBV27	TGTGCCAGCAGTTTTTGGGGTTCTGGGGCCAACGTCCTGACTTTC	CASSFWGSGANVLTF
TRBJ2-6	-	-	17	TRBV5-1	TGCGCCAGCAGCTTCGGCGGACGATTCTCTGGGGCCAACGTCCTGACTTTC	CASSFGGRFSGANVLTF
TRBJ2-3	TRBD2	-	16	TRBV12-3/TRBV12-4	TGTGCCAGCAGCTTGACTAGCGGGAGAGGGAGGGATACGCAGTATTTT	CASSLTSGRGRDTQYF
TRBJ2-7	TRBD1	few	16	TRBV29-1	TGCAGCGTTGTGGTAGTCCCAGGGGGCGCTTCCTACGAGCAGTACTTC	CSVVVVPGGASYEQYF
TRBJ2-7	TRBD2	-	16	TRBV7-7	TGTGCCAGCAGCCCCACTCCAGCTAGCGGGATTTACGAGCAGTACTTC	CASSPTPASGIYEQYF
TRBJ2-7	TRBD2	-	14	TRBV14	TGTGCCAGCAGCGCCACCGGGACTAGCGGTGAGCAGTACTTC	CASSATGTSGEQYF
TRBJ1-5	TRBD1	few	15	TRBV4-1	TGCGCCAGCAGCCAAGAACAGGGGGCGAATCAGCCCCAGCATTTT	CASSQEQGANQPQHF
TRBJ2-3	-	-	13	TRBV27	TGTGCCAGCAGCAACTTTTTCACAGATACGCAGTATTTT	CASSNFFTDTQYF
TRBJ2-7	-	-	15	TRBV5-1	TGCGCCAGCAGCTTGGAACAGGGAAGGCCCTACGAGCAGTACTTC	CASSLEQGRPYEQYF